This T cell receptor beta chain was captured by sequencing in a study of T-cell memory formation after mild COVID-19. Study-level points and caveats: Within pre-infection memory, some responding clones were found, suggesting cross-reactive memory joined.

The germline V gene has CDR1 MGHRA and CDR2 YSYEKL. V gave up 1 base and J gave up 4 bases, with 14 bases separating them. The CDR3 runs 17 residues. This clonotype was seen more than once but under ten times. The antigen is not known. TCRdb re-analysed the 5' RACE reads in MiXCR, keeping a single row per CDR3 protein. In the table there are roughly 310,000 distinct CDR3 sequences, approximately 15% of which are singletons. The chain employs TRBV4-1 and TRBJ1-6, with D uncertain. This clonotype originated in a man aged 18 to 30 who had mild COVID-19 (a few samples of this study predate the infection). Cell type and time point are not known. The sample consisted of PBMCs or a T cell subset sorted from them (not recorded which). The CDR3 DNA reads TGCGCCAGCAGCCAAGCGACCGCCGGGCGGTATAATTCACCCCTCCACTTT. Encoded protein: CASSQATAGRYNSPLHF.